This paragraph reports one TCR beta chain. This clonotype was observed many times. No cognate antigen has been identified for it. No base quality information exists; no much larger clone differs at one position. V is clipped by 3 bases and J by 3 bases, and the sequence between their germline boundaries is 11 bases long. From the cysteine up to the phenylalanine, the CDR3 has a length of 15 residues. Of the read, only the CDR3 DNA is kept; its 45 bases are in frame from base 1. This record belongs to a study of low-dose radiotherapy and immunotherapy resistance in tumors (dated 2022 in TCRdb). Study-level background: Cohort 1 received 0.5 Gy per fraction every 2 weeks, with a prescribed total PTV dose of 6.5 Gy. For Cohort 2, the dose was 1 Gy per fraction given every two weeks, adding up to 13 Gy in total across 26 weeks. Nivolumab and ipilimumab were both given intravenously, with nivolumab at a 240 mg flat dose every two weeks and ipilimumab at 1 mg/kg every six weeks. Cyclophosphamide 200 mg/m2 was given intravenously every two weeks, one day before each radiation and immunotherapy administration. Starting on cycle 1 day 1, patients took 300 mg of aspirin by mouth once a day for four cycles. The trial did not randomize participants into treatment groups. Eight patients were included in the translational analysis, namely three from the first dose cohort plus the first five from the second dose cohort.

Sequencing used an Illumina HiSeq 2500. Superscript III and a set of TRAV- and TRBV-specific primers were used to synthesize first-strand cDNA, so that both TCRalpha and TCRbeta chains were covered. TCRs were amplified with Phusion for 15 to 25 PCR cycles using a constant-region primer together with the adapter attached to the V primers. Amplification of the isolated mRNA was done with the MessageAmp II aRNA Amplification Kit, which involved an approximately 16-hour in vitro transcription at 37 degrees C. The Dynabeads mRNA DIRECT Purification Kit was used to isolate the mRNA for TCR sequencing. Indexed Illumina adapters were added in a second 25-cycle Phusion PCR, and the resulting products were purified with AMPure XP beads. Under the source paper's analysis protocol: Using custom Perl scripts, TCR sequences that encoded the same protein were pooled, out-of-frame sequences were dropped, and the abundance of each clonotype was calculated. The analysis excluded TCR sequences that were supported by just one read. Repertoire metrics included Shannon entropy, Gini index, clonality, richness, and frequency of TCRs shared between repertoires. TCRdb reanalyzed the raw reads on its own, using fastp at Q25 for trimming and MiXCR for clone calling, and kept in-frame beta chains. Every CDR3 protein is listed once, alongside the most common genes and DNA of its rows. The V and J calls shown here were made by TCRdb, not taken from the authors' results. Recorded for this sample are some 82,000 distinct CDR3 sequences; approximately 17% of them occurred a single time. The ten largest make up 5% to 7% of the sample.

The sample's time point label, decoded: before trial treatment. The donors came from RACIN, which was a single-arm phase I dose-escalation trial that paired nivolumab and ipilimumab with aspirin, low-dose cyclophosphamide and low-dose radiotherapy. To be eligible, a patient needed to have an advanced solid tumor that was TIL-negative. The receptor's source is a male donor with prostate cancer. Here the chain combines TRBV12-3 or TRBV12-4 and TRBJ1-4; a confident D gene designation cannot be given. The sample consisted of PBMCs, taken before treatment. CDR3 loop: CASSFRGTANEKLFF. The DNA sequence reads TGTGCCAGCAGTTTTCGGGGAACTGCTAATGAAAAACTGTTTTTT.